This passage covers 32 T cell receptor beta chains from one sample sequenced in a study of blood T cells in healthy people across ages. Together with a sample-barcoded 5' primer, a J-beta primer mix was included in a second PCR lasting about 7 to 11 cycles. TCRdb reprocessed the 5' RACE reads via MiXCR and lists one record per CDR3 protein. The sample has some 1.5 million distinct CDR3 sequences, roughly 43% seen once. Sequenced input: blood. These receptors all come from a woman aged 18-30 years in good health.

The J gene is TRBJ1-2, the V gene TRBV7-9; D is undetermined. The CDR3 runs 14 residues. From germline, CDR1 is SEHNR and CDR2 FQNEAQ (reference sequence). Trimming stripped 4 bases from V and 8 bases from J, with 17 bases between. The CDR3 loop reads CASSSIPPERGYTF. CDR3 bases: TGTGCCAGCAGCTCTATACCTCCCGAGAGGGGCTACACCTTC. Filled out from reference TRBV7-9 and TRBJ1-2, the complete variable domain reads DTGVSQNPRHKITKRGQNVTFRCDPISEHNRLYWYRQTLGQGPEFLTYFQNEAQLEKSRLLSDRFSAERPKGSFSTLEIQRTEQGDSAMYLCASSSIPPERGYTFGSGTRLTVV.

This clonotype was seen more than once but under ten times. The chain carries TRBV4-1 and TRBJ2-7; TRBD1 might be the D (7 bases). CDR3 size: 15 residues. CDR1 is MGHRA and CDR2 is YSYEKL in the germline V gene. V lost 2 bases to trimming and J lost 4 bases, with 15 bases between them. The CDR3 DNA sequence: TGCGCCAGCAGCCAATTGACCAGGGGGACTTACGAGCAGTACTTC. Protein product: CASSQLTRGTYEQYF.

In DNA form, the CDR3 reads TGCAGTGCTAGTCGGCAGAACTATGGCTACACCTTC. It encodes CSASRQNYGYTF. V and J are TRBV20-1 and TRBJ1-2, with no clear D. Germline V gene lookup returns CDR1 DFQATT and CDR2 SNEGSKA (reference sequence). The CDR3 has 12 amino acids. Trimming removed 3 bases from V and 2 bases from J, with 7 bases in between.

The chain uses TRBV6-5 and TRBJ2-1; maybe TRBD2 (6 bases). Trimming took 4 bases from V and 6 from J, leaving 13 bases between them. CDR1 and CDR2 from the germline V gene are MNHEY and SVGAGI. The CDR3 is 14 amino acids. CDR3: CASSSKLAANEQFF. The CDR3 region has the DNA TGTGCCAGCAGTTCCAAACTAGCAGCCAATGAGCAGTTCTTC.

This chain joins TRBV29-1 and TRBJ2-5; either TRBD1 or TRBD2 may fit D (5 bases each). The CDR3 length is 13 residues. Trimming took off 7 bases at V and 11 bases at J, with 23 bases between the two ends. From germline, CDR1 is SQVTM and CDR2 ANQGSEA. CDR3 sequence: CSAQRDPYNEQYF. In DNA form, the CDR3 reads TGCAGCGCCCAGAGGGACCCATACAATGAGCAGTACTTC.

This clonotype has more than one count but fewer than ten. V gene TRBV20-1 combines with J gene TRBJ1-5; 11 nucleotides line up with TRBD1. The CDR3 is 13 residues long. CDR1 is DFQATT and CDR2 is SNEGSKA in the germline V gene (reference sequence). The V gene end was trimmed by 6 bases and the J gene end by 5 bases; junction bases not matched to a gene: 3. CDR3 DNA sequence: TGCAGTGCGCGGACAGGGGGCGATCAGCCCCAGCATTTT. Translation: CSARTGGDQPQHF.

V is TRBV27 and J is TRBJ1-2; 7 bases are shared with TRBD1. CDR1 and CDR2 from the germline V gene are MNHEY and SMNVEV (reference sequence). J gave up 2 bases and V 6 bases, and 6 bases lay outside the gene matches. The CDR3 consists of 14 residues. This chain's CDR3 is CASRPWDSNYGYTF. The CDR3 DNA follows: TGTGCCAGCAGGCCCTGGGACAGCAACTATGGCTACACCTTC.

As concerns this clonotype: One end of the junction is discordant with germline, which a read error may explain. The V gene is TRBV10-3, the J gene TRBJ1-2; no firm D call. Per the germline V gene, CDR1 is ENHRY and CDR2 is SYGVKD. There are 12 residues in the CDR3. The CDR3 region has the DNA TGTGCCATCAGTGAGAGGCCCCCTGGCTGCACCTTC. It is translated as CAISERPPGCTF.

This chain links TRBV25-1 with TRBJ1-1; the D is unclear. CDR3 length equals 14 residues. Germline assignment: CDR1 MGHDK and CDR2 SYGVNS. The ends were cut back, 2 bases at V and 10 bases at J, with 17 bases in the middle. The CDR3 spells CASSEGLSDSGAFF. The CDR3, as DNA: TGTGCCAGCAGTGAAGGTCTTTCGGACTCTGGAGCTTTCTTT.

The chain recombines TRBV6-2 or TRBV6-3 with TRBJ2-1; 7 nucleotides agree with TRBD1. CDR3 length: 15 amino acids. Trimming removed 8 bases from V and 5 bases from J; junction bases left unmatched: 12. Germline V gene lookup returns CDR1 MNHEY and CDR2 SVGEGT. The CDR3 DNA reads as TGTGCCAGCTCCGCACAGGGGTTGCCGAACAATGAGCAGTTCTTC. Translating gives CASSAQGLPNNEQFF.

The J gene is TRBJ1-2, the V gene TRBV12-3 or TRBV12-4; no clear D. The CDR3 has 14 amino acids. Trimming shortened V by 5 bases and J by 7 bases, and 17 bases separated the two germline ends. DNA of the CDR3: TGTGCCAGCAGTGATGCCCAGGACGGACGTGGCTACACCTTC. It encodes CASSDAQDGRGYTF.

V and J are TRBV27 and TRBJ2-4, with a tentative D call TRBD1 (6 bases). The CDR3 spans 15 residues. V was clipped by 4 bases and J by 3 bases, with 13 bases between them. The V gene's germline CDR1 is MNHEY and CDR2 SMNVEV (reference sequence). The CDR3 region is CASSSRGSGKNIQYF. The CDR3 bases are TGTGCCAGCAGTTCCAGGGGTAGTGGCAAAAACATTCAGTACTTC.

The chain is built from TRBV7-2 and TRBJ1-1; no definite D call. The CDR3 spans 15 residues. Germline V gives CDR1 SGHTA, CDR2 FQGNSA. Trimming left V 2 bases short and J 7 bases short, with 17 bases between. The CDR3 DNA reads as TGTGCCAGCAGCTTACACTGGCAGGAGAGAGATGAAGCTTTCTTT. Protein product: CASSLHWQERDEAFF.

The genes are TRBV7-8 and TRBJ1-4; 7 nucleotides match TRBD1. The V gene end was trimmed by 2 bases and the J gene end by 7 bases; junction bases not matched to a gene: 4. Germline CDR1 reads SGHVS; CDR2 reads FQNEAQ. This CDR3 is built from 14 residues. The CDR3 reads CASSLRGQVEKLFF. Here the CDR3 DNA reads TGTGCCAGCAGCTTAAGGGGGCAGGTTGAAAAACTGTTTTTT.

In this sample, this clonotype turned up a few times. This chain joins TRBV6-5 and TRBJ2-5; 9 nucleotides agree with TRBD2. In germline, CDR1 is MNHEY, CDR2 SVGAGI. The length of the CDR3 is 18 residues. V trimming: 2 bases; J trimming: 2 bases; junction bases outside the gene matches: 12. CDR3 coding DNA: TGTGCCAGCAGTTACACCACTAGCGGGCGATCTCCACAAGAGACCCAGTACTTC. It codes for CASSYTTSGRSPQETQYF.

The V call is TRBV4-3, the J call TRBJ2-5, with TRBD2 identical over 9 bases. The CDR3 totals 16 residues. Per the germline V gene, CDR1 is LGHNA and CDR2 is YSLEER. V dropped 1 base and J dropped 11; count of bases not matched to a gene: 14. For the CDR3, the DNA is TGCGCCAGCAGCCAAGGCGGGACTAGCAACTACAATGAGCAGTACTTC. It codes for CASSQGGTSNYNEQYF.

In this sample, this clonotype turned up a few times. This rearrangement joins TRBV29-1 to TRBJ2-3; 7 nucleotides align to TRBD2. CDR1 SQVTM and CDR2 ANQGSEA come from the germline V gene. V shed 6 bases, J shed 5 bases, and the junction held 8 bases outside the gene matches. This CDR3 has 13 amino acids. Here the CDR3 DNA reads TGCAGCGTCCGGGGGGTTTTGGGAGATACGCAGTATTTT. Amino acids: CSVRGVLGDTQYF.

In DNA form, the CDR3 reads TGTGCCAGCAGCGTATGGGACAGGGGTGGCTATGGCTACACCTTC. It yields the protein CASSVWDRGGYGYTF. The V call is TRBV9, the J call TRBJ1-2; 10 bases match TRBD1. The germline CDR1 and CDR2 sequences are SGDLS and YYNGEE. V was pared by 1 base and J by 4 bases, with 4 bases of the junction left unmatched. The CDR3 is 15 residues long.

The V call is TRBV4-3, the J call TRBJ2-2; D unclear. Per germline, CDR1 LGHNA and CDR2 YSLEER. This CDR3 has 15 amino acids. The ends were cut back, 0 bases at V and 4 bases at J, with 9 bases in the middle. CDR3 residues: CASSQDGRTTGELFF. The CDR3 DNA reads as TGCGCCAGCAGCCAAGATGGACGGACCACCGGGGAGCTGTTTTTT.

This clonotype was seen only a few times. This chain connects TRBV29-1 to TRBJ2-1; 9 bases map to TRBD2. CDR1 is SQVTM and CDR2 is ANQGSEA in the germline V gene. The CDR3 is 18 residues long. The J segment lost 0 bases and the V segment lost 1 base, leaving 10 bases of the junction unmatched. CDR3 nucleotide sequence: TGCAGCGTTGAAGGAAGGTGGGGACTAGCCGTCTCCTACAATGAGCAGTTCTTC. Translating gives CSVEGRWGLAVSYNEQFF.

The chain is built from TRBV20-1 and TRBJ1-1; the D is unclear. The CDR3 runs 15 residues. V gave up 3 bases and J gave up 10 bases, with 24 bases separating them. CDR1 is DFQATT and CDR2 is SNEGSKA in the germline V gene (reference sequence). CDR3: CSASSDTASLPRAFF. Written as DNA, the CDR3 is TGCAGTGCTAGCTCTGACACTGCCTCCCTCCCGCGAGCTTTCTTT.

The chain couples TRBV3-1 to TRBJ1-1; D ambiguous. Germline V gene lookup returns CDR1 LGHDT and CDR2 YNNKEL (reference sequence). The CDR3 spans 12 residues. V was clipped by 8 bases and J by 1 base, with 8 bases between them. The CDR3 DNA is TGTGCCAGCCAGACAACGAACACTGAAGCTTTCTTT. This gives the protein CASQTTNTEAFF.

The DNA of the CDR3 is TGTGCCAGCAGCCCCGATCGGGCCGCTTGGAATGAGCAGTACTTC. It yields the protein CASSPDRAAWNEQYF. V is TRBV7-2 and J is TRBJ2-5, with D unresolved. The germline gives CDR1 SGHTA, CDR2 FQGNSA. This CDR3 is built from 15 residues. The V end was cut by 5 bases, the J end by 11 bases, with 24 bases between.

The table lists this clonotype with a few counts. The J gene is TRBJ2-7, the V gene TRBV6-1; no reliable D call. CDR1 is MNHNS and CDR2 is SASEGT in the germline V gene. The CDR3 loop spans 15 amino acids. V lost 2 bases to trimming and J lost 1 base, with 12 bases between them. The CDR3 here is CASSETQVLSYEQYF. As DNA, the CDR3 is TGTGCCAGCAGTGAAACGCAGGTACTTTCCTACGAGCAGTACTTC.

In its sample, this clonotype was seen once. CDR3: CASSAGHSGGTDTQYF. CDR3 coding DNA: TGTGCCAGCAGCGCCGGCCATAGCGGGGGCACAGATACGCAGTATTTT. The chain recombines TRBV9 with TRBJ2-3; 8 positions match TRBD2. Per the germline V gene, CDR1 is SGDLS and CDR2 is YYNGEE. Trimming at V came to 3 bases and at J to 1 base, leaving 7 bases not matched to a gene. This CDR3 has 16 residues.

This clonotype appeared a few times. The chain combines TRBV27 with TRBJ2-5, with D perhaps TRBD1 or TRBD2 (5 bases each). V lost 6 bases and J 0 bases, leaving 14 bases between the germline ends. The CDR3 has 15 amino acids. From germline, CDR1 is MNHEY and CDR2 SMNVEV (reference sequence). CDR3: CASSARDPYQETQYF. In DNA, the CDR3 is TGTGCCAGCAGCGCTCGGGACCCGTACCAAGAGACCCAGTACTTC.

The chain recombines TRBV5-1 with TRBJ1-1, with D maybe TRBD1 (5 bases). Germline V gene data show CDR1 as SGHRS and CDR2 as YFSETQ. The CDR3 is 13 residues long. V was clipped by 1 base and J by 4 bases, with 8 bases between them. The CDR3: CASSLRDGTEAFF. The CDR3 region has the DNA TGCGCCAGCAGCTTGCGGGACGGCACTGAAGCTTTCTTT.

This chain links TRBV20-1 with TRBJ1-3; 7 positions agree with TRBD1. V gave up 1 base and J gave up 0 bases; unmatched junction bases: 9. This CDR3 has 17 amino acids. In germline, CDR1 is DFQATT, CDR2 SNEGSKA (reference sequence). CDR3 bases: TGCAGTGCTAGAGGACGGCAGGGGGTTATCTCTGGAAACACCATATATTTT. Encoded protein: CSARGRQGVISGNTIYF.

This chain connects TRBV6-6 to TRBJ1-2; D is ambiguous. This CDR3 contains 10 residues. Germline V lookup: CDR1 MNHNY, CDR2 SVGAGI (reference sequence). V dropped 2 bases and J dropped 7 bases, with 2 bases sitting between them. Here the CDR3 DNA reads TGTGCCAGCAGTTACACTGGCTACACCTTC. Translating it yields CASSYTGYTF.

This chain joins TRBV7-9 and TRBJ2-1; 7 nucleotides align to TRBD1. The J call may be mistaken, given a closer DNA end match to TRBJ2-7. The germline V gene has CDR1 SEHNR and CDR2 FQNEAQ (reference sequence). CDR3 length: 16 amino acids. CDR3 bases: TGTGCCAGCAGCTTTAGTTACAGGGGTATCCACAATGAGCAGTACTTC. This encodes CASSFSYRGIHNEQYF.

This clonotype turned up a few times. J is TRBJ2-5 and V is TRBV15; D is unresolved. The end of the DNA fits TRBJ2-7 better, so the J call may be wrong. The germline V gene has CDR1 LNHNV and CDR2 YYDKDF (reference sequence). The CDR3 is 14 residues long. The CDR3 DNA reads TGTGCCACCAGCAGAGATAGTCTGGCGGCCGAGCAGTACTTC. It codes for CATSRDSLAAEQYF.

The chain has TRBV20-1 and TRBJ1-5; no clear D. The germline CDR1 and CDR2 sequences are DFQATT and SNEGSKA (reference sequence). With 2 bases removed from V and 6 bases from J, the gap between germline ends came to 8 bases. The CDR3 is made up of 12 amino acids. The CDR3 region is CSARTLPQPQHF. The CDR3 DNA reads TGCAGTGCTAGAACGCTGCCTCAGCCCCAGCATTTT.